Listed below are T cell receptor beta chains from one sample, sequenced in a study of Ad26.COV2.S vaccination and SARS-CoV-2 variants. Produced via immunoSEQ multiplex PCR; TCRdb's table is partial and in-frame only. The top ten clones hold 2.5% to 3% of a sample with around 450,000 clones, 75% to 90% of them seen once. The sample consisted of peripheral blood, taken in a trial of Ad26.COV2.S vaccine versus placebo. The receptors stem from a person between 18 and 65 years old who received the Ad26.COV2.S COVID-19 vaccine or a placebo. CDR3s include the opening cysteine and the closing phenylalanine or tryptophan. Fields, in order: J gene, D gene, V gene, clone size, CDR3 protein, CDR3 DNA. The D gene is left open where the match is weak. For some rows the clone size is stated as once, few or many, or as a class when expanded; others skip it.

J gene: TRBJ1-6
D gene: TRBD1
V gene: TRBV10-3
clone size: few
CDR3 protein: CAISAGTGYNSPLHF
CDR3 DNA: TGTGCCATCAGTGCCGGGACAGGGTATAATTCACCCCTCCACTTT

J gene: TRBJ1-4
D gene: .
V gene: TRBV5-1
clone size: .
CDR3 protein: CASSLMRGANEKLFF
CDR3 DNA: TGCGCCAGCAGCTTGATGCGAGGGGCTAATGAAAAACTGTTTTTT

J gene: TRBJ1-3
D gene: .
V gene: TRBV3-1/TRBV3-2
clone size: .
CDR3 protein: CASSQGTGNTIYF
CDR3 DNA: TGTGCCAGCAGCCAGGGCACCGGAAACACCATATATTTT

J gene: TRBJ1-5
D gene: TRBD1
V gene: TRBV7-2
clone size: .
CDR3 protein: CASSTRQGDQPQHF
CDR3 DNA: TGTGCCAGCAGCACCCGACAGGGCGATCAGCCCCAGCATTTT

J gene: TRBJ1-1
D gene: .
V gene: TRBV5-6
clone size: .
CDR3 protein: CASSLATEAFF
CDR3 DNA: TGTGCCAGCAGCTTGGCCACTGAAGCTTTCTTT

J gene: TRBJ2-2
D gene: TRBD2
V gene: TRBV7-2
clone size: .
CDR3 protein: CASSFGRGGPPGELFF
CDR3 DNA: TGTGCCAGCAGCTTCGGACGGGGGGGTCCCCCCGGGGAGCTGTTTTTT

J gene: TRBJ1-1
D gene: TRBD1
V gene: TRBV18
clone size: .
CDR3 protein: CASSSMGQGTNTEAFF
CDR3 DNA: TGTGCCAGCTCATCGATGGGACAGGGAACGAACACTGAAGCTTTCTTT

J gene: TRBJ2-3
D gene: TRBD2
V gene: TRBV7-3
clone size: .
CDR3 protein: CASSTTPGREDTDTQYF
CDR3 DNA: TGTGCCAGCAGCACCACGCCCGGGCGGGAGGACACAGATACGCAGTATTTT

J gene: TRBJ2-3
D gene: TRBD2
V gene: TRBV6-2/TRBV6-3
clone size: .
CDR3 protein: CASSRGFSGSTDTQYF
CDR3 DNA: TGTGCCAGCAGCCGGGGATTTAGCGGGAGTACAGATACGCAGTATTTT

J gene: TRBJ1-1
D gene: .
V gene: TRBV5-4
clone size: once
CDR3 protein: CASSLTGNAEAFF
CDR3 DNA: TGTGCCAGCAGCTTGACAGGGAACGCTGAAGCTTTCTTT

J gene: TRBJ1-1
D gene: .
V gene: TRBV2
clone size: .
CDR3 protein: CASSELAGGNTEAFF
CDR3 DNA: TGTGCCAGCAGTGAATTGGCCGGGGGGAACACTGAAGCTTTCTTT

J gene: TRBJ2-3
D gene: TRBD2
V gene: TRBV2
clone size: .
CDR3 protein: CASSEDRVGLAPDTQYF
CDR3 DNA: TGTGCCAGCAGTGAAGATCGGGTGGGACTAGCCCCAGATACGCAGTATTTT

J gene: TRBJ1-4
D gene: TRBD1
V gene: TRBV15
clone size: .
CDR3 protein: CATSRQGGLNEKLFF
CDR3 DNA: TGTGCCACCAGCAGGCAGGGGGGACTTAATGAAAAACTGTTTTTT

J gene: TRBJ2-7
D gene: TRBD1
V gene: TRBV30
clone size: .
CDR3 protein: CAWSRTGTYEQYF
CDR3 DNA: TGTGCCTGGAGTCGGACAGGGACCTACGAGCAGTACTTC

J gene: TRBJ1-1
D gene: .
V gene: TRBV4-3
clone size: .
CDR3 protein: CASSQDLPGGQAFF
CDR3 DNA: TGCGCCAGCAGCCAAGATCTCCCCGGGGGACAAGCTTTCTTT

J gene: TRBJ2-1
D gene: .
V gene: TRBV28
clone size: once
CDR3 protein: CASRDLVRGQFF
CDR3 DNA: TGTGCCAGCAGAGATCTCGTTAGGGGGCAGTTCTTC

J gene: TRBJ2-6
D gene: .
V gene: TRBV29-1
clone size: .
CDR3 protein: CSVILRGAGANVLTF
CDR3 DNA: TGCAGCGTTATCCTCAGGGGCGCTGGGGCCAACGTCCTGACTTTC

J gene: TRBJ1-2
D gene: .
V gene: TRBV9
clone size: .
CDR3 protein: CASSVGLYGYTF
CDR3 DNA: TGTGCCAGCAGCGTAGGGCTCTATGGCTACACCTTC

J gene: TRBJ1-2
D gene: .
V gene: TRBV10-3
clone size: .
CDR3 protein: CAIFRPPYGYTF
CDR3 DNA: TGTGCCATCTTCCGGCCCCCCTATGGCTACACCTTC

J gene: TRBJ2-7
D gene: .
V gene: TRBV11-3
clone size: .
CDR3 protein: CASSHGHADPYEQYF
CDR3 DNA: TGTGCCAGCAGCCACGGACACGCGGACCCCTACGAGCAGTACTTC

J gene: TRBJ1-1
D gene: .
V gene: TRBV3-1/TRBV3-2
clone size: .
CDR3 protein: CASSQGPKPKAFF
CDR3 DNA: TGTGCCAGCAGCCAAGGGCCGAAGCCAAAAGCTTTCTTT

J gene: TRBJ2-3
D gene: .
V gene: TRBV5-8
clone size: .
CDR3 protein: CASSFVWWDTQYF
CDR3 DNA: TGTGCCAGCAGCTTTGTTTGGTGGGATACGCAGTATTTT

J gene: TRBJ1-1
D gene: .
V gene: TRBV27
clone size: .
CDR3 protein: CASSLTRLNTEAFF
CDR3 DNA: TGTGCCAGCTCCTTAACCAGGTTGAACACTGAAGCTTTCTTT

J gene: TRBJ2-5
D gene: .
V gene: TRBV7-2
clone size: .
CDR3 protein: CASSLVASNQETQYF
CDR3 DNA: TGTGCCAGCAGCTTAGTGGCCAGCAACCAAGAGACCCAGTACTTC

J gene: TRBJ1-2
D gene: .
V gene: TRBV4-3
clone size: .
CDR3 protein: CASSPKTGGINYGYTF
CDR3 DNA: TGCGCCAGCAGCCCGAAGACAGGAGGGATTAACTATGGCTACACCTTC

J gene: TRBJ2-7
D gene: .
V gene: TRBV7-9
clone size: .
CDR3 protein: CASSFSTGRRKPYEQYF
CDR3 DNA: TGTGCCAGCAGCTTCTCCACCGGTCGGCGGAAGCCTTACGAGCAGTACTTC

J gene: TRBJ2-3
D gene: .
V gene: TRBV5-1
clone size: .
CDR3 protein: CASSPGTPYPTDTQYF
CDR3 DNA: TGCGCCAGCAGCCCCGGGACTCCCTACCCCACAGATACGCAGTATTTT

J gene: TRBJ2-1
D gene: .
V gene: TRBV5-1
clone size: once
CDR3 protein: CASSAGQRSYNEQFF
CDR3 DNA: TGCGCCAGCAGCGCAGGACAGCGCTCCTACAATGAGCAGTTCTTC

J gene: TRBJ1-6
D gene: .
V gene: TRBV29-1
clone size: .
CDR3 protein: CSVESSPGSPLHF
CDR3 DNA: TGCAGCGTGGAGTCCAGTCCGGGGTCACCCCTCCACTTT

J gene: TRBJ1-1
D gene: .
V gene: TRBV20-1
clone size: .
CDR3 protein: CSAFRESEAFF
CDR3 DNA: TGCAGTGCTTTCAGGGAATCTGAAGCTTTCTTT

J gene: TRBJ1-3
D gene: .
V gene: TRBV11-3
clone size: .
CDR3 protein: CASSSPRDGGNTIYF
CDR3 DNA: TGTGCCAGCAGCTCACCAAGGGACGGAGGAAACACCATATATTTT

J gene: TRBJ1-1
D gene: TRBD1
V gene: TRBV25-1
clone size: few
CDR3 protein: CASSEYRPQGDTEAFF
CDR3 DNA: TGTGCCAGCAGTGAATACAGGCCCCAGGGGGACACTGAAGCTTTCTTT

J gene: TRBJ1-1
D gene: TRBD1
V gene: TRBV5-5
clone size: few
CDR3 protein: CASSSGVPGQGPFF
CDR3 DNA: TGTGCCAGCAGCTCTGGGGTACCGGGACAGGGCCCTTTCTTT

J gene: TRBJ1-1
D gene: .
V gene: TRBV7-9
clone size: few
CDR3 protein: CASSLETEAFF
CDR3 DNA: TGTGCCAGCAGCTTAGAAACTGAAGCTTTCTTT

J gene: TRBJ2-2
D gene: TRBD2
V gene: TRBV25-1
clone size: .
CDR3 protein: CASSESGRGTTGELFF
CDR3 DNA: TGTGCCAGCAGTGAATCGGGGAGGGGTACCACCGGGGAGCTGTTTTTT

J gene: TRBJ2-1
D gene: TRBD2
V gene: TRBV2
clone size: .
CDR3 protein: CASSLTSGLGNEQFF
CDR3 DNA: TGTGCCAGCAGTTTGACTAGCGGCCTAGGGAATGAGCAGTTCTTC